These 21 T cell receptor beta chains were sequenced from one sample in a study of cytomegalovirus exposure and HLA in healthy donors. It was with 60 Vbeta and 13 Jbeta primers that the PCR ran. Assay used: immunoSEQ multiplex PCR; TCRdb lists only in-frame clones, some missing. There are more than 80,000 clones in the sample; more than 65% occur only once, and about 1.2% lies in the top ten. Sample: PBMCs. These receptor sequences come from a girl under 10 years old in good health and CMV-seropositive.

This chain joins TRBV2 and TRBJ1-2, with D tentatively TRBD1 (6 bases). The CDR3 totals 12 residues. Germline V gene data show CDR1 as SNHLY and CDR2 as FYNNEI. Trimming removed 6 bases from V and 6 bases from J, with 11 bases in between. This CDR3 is CASSINRDGYTF. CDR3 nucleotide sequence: TGTGCCAGCAGCATAAACAGGGATGGCTACACCTTC.

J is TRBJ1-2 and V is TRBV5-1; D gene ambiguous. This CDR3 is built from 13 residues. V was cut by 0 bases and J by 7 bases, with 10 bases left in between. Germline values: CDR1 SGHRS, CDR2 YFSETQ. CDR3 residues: CASSLGAGPGYTF. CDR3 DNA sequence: TGCGCCAGCAGCTTGGGTGCGGGCCCTGGCTACACCTTC.

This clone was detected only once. CDR3 loop: CSVEYGQGYTEAFF. The CDR3 DNA reads as TGCAGCGTTGAGTATGGACAGGGCTACACTGAAGCTTTCTTT. This chain uses TRBV29-1 with TRBJ1-1; 8 bases map to TRBD1. With V trimmed by 3 bases and J by 3 bases, 6 bases remained unmatched. CDR1 is SQVTM, CDR2 ANQGSEA, per germline. The CDR3 runs 14 residues.

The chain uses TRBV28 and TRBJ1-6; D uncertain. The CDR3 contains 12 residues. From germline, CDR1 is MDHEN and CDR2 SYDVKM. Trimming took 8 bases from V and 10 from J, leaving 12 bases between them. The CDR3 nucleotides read TGTGCCAGCGCGGGCCTTCTGTCACCCCTCCACTTT. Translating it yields CASAGLLSPLHF.

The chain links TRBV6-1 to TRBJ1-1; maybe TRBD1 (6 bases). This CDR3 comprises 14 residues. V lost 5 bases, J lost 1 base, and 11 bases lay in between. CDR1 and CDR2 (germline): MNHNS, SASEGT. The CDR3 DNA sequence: TGTGCCAGCAGTCCGGACAGATGGAACACTGAAGCTTTCTTT. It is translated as CASSPDRWNTEAFF.

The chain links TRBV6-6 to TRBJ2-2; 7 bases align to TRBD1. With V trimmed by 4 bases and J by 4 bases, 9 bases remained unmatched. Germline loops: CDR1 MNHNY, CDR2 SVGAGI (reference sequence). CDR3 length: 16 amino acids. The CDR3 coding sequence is TGTGCCAGCAGTTGGGTGTGGACAGGCTCCACCGGGGAGCTGTTTTTT. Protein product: CASSWVWTGSTGELFF.

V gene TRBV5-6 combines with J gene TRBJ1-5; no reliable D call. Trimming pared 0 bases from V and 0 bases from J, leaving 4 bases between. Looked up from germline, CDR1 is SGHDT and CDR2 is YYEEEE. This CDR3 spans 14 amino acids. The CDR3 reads CASSLAGSNQPQHF. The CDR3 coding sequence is TGTGCCAGCAGCTTGGCCGGTAGCAATCAGCCCCAGCATTTT.

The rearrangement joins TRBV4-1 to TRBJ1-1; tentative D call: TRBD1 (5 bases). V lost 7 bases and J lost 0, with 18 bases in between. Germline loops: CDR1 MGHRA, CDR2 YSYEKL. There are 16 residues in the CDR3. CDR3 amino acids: CASTLGGDLLNTEAFF. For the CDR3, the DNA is TGCGCCAGCACACTGGGAGGGGACCTCTTGAACACTGAAGCTTTCTTT.

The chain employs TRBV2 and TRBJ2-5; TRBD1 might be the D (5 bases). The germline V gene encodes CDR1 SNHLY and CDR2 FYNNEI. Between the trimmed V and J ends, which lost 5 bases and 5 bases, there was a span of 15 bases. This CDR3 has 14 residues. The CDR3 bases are TGTGCCAGCAGTCTGGATGGGGCGTACGAGACCCAGTACTTC. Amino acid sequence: CASSLDGAYETQYF.

The chain's CDR3 is CAWGRETEAFF. In nucleotides, the CDR3 is TGTGCCTGGGGGAGGGAGACTGAAGCTTTCTTT. The chain is built from TRBV30 and TRBJ1-1; unclear D gene. The CDR3 contains 11 residues. Germline lookup yields CDR1 GTSNPN and CDR2 SVGIG (reference sequence). Trimming pared 5 bases from V and 5 bases from J, leaving 9 bases between.

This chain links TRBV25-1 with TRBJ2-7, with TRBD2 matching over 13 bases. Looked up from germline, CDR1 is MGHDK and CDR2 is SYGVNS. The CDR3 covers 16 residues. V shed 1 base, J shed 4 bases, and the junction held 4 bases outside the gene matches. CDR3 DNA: TGTGCCAGCAGTGAATCGAGGACTAGCGGGAGATACGAGCAGTACTTC. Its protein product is CASSESRTSGRYEQYF.

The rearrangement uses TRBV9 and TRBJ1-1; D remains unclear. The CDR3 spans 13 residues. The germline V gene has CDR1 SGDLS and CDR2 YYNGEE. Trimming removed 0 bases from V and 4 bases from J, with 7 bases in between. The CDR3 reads CASSVAGSTEAFF. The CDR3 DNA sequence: TGTGCCAGCAGCGTAGCAGGAAGCACTGAAGCTTTCTTT.

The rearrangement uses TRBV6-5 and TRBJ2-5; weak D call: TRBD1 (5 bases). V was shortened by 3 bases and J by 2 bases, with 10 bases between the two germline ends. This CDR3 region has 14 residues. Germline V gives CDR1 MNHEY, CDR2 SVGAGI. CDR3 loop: CASSYTGRQETQYF. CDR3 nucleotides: TGTGCCAGCAGTTATACAGGTAGACAAGAGACCCAGTACTTC.

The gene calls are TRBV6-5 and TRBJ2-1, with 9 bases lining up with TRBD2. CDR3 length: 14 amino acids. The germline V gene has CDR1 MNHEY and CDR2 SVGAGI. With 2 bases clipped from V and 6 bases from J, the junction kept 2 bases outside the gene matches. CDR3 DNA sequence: TGTGCCAGCAGTTACGGACTAGCGCCCAATGAGCAGTTCTTC. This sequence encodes CASSYGLAPNEQFF.

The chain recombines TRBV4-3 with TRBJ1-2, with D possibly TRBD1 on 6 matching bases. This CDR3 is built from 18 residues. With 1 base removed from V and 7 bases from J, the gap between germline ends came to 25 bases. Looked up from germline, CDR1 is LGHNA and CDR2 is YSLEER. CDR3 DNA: TGCGCCAGCAGCCAAGTAATGGCTCGGGGACAACGATTCTGTGGCTACACCTTC. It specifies CASSQVMARGQRFCGYTF.

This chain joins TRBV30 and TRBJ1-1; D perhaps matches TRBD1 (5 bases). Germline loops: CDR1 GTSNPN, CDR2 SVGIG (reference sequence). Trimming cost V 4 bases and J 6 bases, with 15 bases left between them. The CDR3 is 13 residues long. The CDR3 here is CAWKGGAASEAFF. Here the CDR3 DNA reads TGTGCCTGGAAGGGCGGGGCGGCGTCTGAAGCTTTCTTT. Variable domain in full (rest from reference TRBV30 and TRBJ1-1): SQTIHQWPATLVQPVGSPLSLECTVEGTSNPNLYWYRQAAGRGLQLLFYSVGIGQISSEVPQNLSASRPQDRQFILSSKKLLLSDSGFYLCAWKGGAASEAFFGQGTRLTVV.

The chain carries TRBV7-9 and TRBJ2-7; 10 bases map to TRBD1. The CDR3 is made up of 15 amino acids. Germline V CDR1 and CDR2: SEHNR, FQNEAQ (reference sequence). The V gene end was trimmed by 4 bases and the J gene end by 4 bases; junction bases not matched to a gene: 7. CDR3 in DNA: TGTGCCAGCAGCTCGATGGGACAGGGGAAATACGAGCAGTACTTC. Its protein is CASSSMGQGKYEQYF.

The CDR3 region has the DNA TGTGCCAGCAGTTACTCAGGGAGAACTGGAAACACCATATATTTT. Amino acids: CASSYSGRTGNTIYF. This rearrangement joins TRBV6-5 to TRBJ1-3; D is uncertain. CDR1 MNHEY and CDR2 SVGAGI come from the germline V gene. This CDR3 has 15 residues. With 0 bases removed from V and 2 bases from J, the gap between germline ends came to 8 bases.

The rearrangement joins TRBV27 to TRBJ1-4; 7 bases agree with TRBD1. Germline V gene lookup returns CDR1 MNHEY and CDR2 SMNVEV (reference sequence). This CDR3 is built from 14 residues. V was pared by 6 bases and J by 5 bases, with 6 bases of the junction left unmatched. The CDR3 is CASSLRGRNEKLFF. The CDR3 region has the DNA TGTGCCAGCAGCCTCAGGGGGAGGAATGAAAAACTGTTTTTT.

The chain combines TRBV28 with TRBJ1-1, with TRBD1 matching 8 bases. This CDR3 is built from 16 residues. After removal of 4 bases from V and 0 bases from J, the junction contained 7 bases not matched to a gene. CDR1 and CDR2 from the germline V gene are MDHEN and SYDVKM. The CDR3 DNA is TGTGCCAGCAGTTATAGACAGGGGCCGTTGAACACTGAAGCTTTCTTT. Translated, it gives CASSYRQGPLNTEAFF. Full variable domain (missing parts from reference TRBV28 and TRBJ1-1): DVKVTQSSRYLVKRTGEKVFLECVQDMDHENMFWYRQDPGLGLRLIYFSYDVKMKEKGDIPEGYSVSREKKERFSLILESASTNQTSMYLCASSYRQGPLNTEAFFGQGTRLTVV.

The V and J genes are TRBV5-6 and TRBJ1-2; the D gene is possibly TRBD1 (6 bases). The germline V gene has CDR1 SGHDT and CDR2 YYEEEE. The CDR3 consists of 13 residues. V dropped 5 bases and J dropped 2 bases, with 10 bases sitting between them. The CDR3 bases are TGTGCCAGCAGATCGGACAGCAACTATGGCTACACCTTC. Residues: CASRSDSNYGYTF.